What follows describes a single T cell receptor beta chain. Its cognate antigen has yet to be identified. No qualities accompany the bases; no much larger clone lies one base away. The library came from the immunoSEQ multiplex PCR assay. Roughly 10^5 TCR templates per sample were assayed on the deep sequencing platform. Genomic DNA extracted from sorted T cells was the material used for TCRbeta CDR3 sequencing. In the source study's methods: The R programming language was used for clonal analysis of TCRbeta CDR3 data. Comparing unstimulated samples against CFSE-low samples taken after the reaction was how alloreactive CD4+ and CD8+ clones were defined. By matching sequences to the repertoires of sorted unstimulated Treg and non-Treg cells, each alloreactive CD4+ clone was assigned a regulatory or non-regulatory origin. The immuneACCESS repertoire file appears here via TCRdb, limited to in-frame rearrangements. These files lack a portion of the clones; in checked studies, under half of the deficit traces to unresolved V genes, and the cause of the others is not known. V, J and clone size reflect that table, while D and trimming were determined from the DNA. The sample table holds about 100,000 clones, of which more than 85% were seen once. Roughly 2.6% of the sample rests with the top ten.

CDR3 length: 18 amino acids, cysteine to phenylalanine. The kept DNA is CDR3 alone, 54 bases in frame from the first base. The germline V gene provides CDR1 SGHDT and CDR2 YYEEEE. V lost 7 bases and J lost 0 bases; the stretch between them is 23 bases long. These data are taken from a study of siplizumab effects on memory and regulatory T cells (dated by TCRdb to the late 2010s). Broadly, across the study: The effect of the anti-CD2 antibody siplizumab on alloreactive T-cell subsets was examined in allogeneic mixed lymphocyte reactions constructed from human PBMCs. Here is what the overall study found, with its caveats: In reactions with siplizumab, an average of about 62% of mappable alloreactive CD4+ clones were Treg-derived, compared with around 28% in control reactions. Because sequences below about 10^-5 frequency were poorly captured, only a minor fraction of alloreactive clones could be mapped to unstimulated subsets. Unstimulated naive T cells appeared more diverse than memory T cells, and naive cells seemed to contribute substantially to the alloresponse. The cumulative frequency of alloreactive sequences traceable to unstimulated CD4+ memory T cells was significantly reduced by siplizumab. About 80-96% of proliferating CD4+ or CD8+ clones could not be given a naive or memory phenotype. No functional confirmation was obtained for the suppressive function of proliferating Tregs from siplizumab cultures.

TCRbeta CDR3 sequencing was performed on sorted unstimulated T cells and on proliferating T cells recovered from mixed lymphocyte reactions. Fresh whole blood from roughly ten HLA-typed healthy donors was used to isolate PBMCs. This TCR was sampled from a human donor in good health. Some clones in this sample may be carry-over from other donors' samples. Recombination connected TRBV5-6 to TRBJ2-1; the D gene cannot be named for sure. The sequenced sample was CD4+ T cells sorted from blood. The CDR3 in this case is CASVTASYTLFSYNEQFF. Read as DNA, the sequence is TGTGCCAGCGTAACAGCGAGCTACACTCTATTCTCCTACAATGAGCAGTTCTTC. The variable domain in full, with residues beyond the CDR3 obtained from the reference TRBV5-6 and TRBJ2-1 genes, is DAGVTQSPTHLIKTRGQQVTLRCSPKSGHDTVSWYQQALGQGPQFIFQYYEEEERQRGNFPDRFSGHQFPNYSSELNVNALLLGDSALYLCASVTASYTLFSYNEQFFGPGTRLTVL.